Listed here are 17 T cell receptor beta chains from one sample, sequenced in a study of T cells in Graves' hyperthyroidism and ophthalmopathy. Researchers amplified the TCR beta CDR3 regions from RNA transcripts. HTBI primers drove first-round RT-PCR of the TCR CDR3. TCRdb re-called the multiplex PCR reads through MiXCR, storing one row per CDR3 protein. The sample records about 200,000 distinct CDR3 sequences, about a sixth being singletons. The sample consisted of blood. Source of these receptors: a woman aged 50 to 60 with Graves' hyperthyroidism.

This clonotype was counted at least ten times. CDR3 nucleotide sequence: TGCAGCGTTGTGGGACTAGGACTGTACAATGAGCAGTTCTTC. This codes for CSVVGLGLYNEQFF. The chain is built from TRBV29-1 and TRBJ2-1; 8 nucleotides match TRBD2. The junction had 6 bases not matched to a gene; V was cut back by 4 bases and J by 4 bases. Germline assignment: CDR1 SQVTM and CDR2 ANQGSEA. The CDR3 contains 14 residues.

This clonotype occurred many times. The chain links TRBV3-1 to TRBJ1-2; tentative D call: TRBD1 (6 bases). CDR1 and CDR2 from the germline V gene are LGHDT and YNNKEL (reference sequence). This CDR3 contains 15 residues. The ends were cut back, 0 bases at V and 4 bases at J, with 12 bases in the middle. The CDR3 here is CASSQDWLGAYGYTF. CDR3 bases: TGTGCCAGCAGCCAAGATTGGTTGGGGGCCTATGGCTACACCTTC.

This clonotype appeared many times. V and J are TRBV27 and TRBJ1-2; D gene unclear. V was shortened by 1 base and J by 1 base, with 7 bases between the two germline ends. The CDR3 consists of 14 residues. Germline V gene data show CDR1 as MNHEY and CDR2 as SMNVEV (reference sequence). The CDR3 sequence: CASSLLGGNYGYTF. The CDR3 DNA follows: TGTGCCAGCAGTTTATTAGGCGGTAACTATGGCTACACCTTC.

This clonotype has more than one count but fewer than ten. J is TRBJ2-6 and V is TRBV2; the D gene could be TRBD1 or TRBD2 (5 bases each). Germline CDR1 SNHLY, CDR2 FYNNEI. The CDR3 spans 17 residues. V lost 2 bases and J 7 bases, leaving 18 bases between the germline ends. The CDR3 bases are TGTGCCAGCAGTGAATCGGGACGCACTAGGAGTGCCAACGTCCTGACTTTC. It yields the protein CASSESGRTRSANVLTF.

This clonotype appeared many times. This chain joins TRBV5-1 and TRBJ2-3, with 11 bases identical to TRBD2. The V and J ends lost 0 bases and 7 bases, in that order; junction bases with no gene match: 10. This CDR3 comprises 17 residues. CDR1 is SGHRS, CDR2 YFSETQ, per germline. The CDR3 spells CASSLASTSGSLNTQYF. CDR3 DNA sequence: TGCGCCAGCAGCTTGGCCTCCACTAGCGGGAGTTTGAATACGCAGTATTTT.

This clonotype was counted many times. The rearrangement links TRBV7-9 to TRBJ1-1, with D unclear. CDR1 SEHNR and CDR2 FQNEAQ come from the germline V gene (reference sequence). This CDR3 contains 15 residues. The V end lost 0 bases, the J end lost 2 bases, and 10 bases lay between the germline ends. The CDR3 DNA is TGTGCCAGCAGCTTAGCGATGGAGGTCAACACTGAAGCTTTCTTT. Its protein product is CASSLAMEVNTEAFF.

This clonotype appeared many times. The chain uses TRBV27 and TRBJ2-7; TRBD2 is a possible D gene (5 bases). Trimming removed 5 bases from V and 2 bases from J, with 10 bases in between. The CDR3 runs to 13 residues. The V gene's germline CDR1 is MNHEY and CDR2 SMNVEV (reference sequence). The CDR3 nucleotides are TGTGCCAGCAGTCCCCTGGAGGCCTACGAGCAGTACTTC. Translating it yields CASSPLEAYEQYF.

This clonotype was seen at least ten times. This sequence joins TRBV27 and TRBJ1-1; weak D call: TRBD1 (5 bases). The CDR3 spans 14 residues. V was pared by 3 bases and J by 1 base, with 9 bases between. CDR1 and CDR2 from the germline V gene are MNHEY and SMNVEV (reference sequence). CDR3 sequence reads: CASSFLGGNTEAFF. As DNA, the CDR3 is TGTGCCAGCAGTTTTTTGGGGGGGAACACTGAAGCTTTCTTT.

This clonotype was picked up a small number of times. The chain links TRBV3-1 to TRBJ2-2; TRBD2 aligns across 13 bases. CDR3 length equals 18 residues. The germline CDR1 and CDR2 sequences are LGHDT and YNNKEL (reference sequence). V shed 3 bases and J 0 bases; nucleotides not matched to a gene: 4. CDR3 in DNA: TGTGCCAGCAGCCAGACTAGCGGGAGGCTCGCGAACACCGGGGAGCTGTTTTTT. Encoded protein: CASSQTSGRLANTGELFF. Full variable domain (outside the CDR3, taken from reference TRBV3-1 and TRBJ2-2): DTAVSQTPKYLVTQMGNDKSIKCEQNLGHDTMYWYKQDSKKFLKIMFSYNNKELIINETVPNRFSPKSPDKAHLNLHINSLELGDSAVYFCASSQTSGRLANTGELFFGEGSRLTVL.

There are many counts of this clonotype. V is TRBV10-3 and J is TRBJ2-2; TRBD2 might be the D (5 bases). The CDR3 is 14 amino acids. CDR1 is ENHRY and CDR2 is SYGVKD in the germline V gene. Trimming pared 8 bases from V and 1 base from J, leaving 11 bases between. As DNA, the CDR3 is TGTGCCATCGGCCGGGATCAGAACACCGGGGAGCTGTTTTTT. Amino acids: CAIGRDQNTGELFF.

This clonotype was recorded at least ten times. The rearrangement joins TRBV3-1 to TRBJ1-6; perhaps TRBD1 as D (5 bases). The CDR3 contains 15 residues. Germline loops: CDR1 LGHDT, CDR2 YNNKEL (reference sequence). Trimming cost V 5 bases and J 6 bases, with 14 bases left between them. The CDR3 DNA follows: TGTGCCAGCAGCTCAAGGGGACGGACTAATTCACCCCTCCACTTT. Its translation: CASSSRGRTNSPLHF.

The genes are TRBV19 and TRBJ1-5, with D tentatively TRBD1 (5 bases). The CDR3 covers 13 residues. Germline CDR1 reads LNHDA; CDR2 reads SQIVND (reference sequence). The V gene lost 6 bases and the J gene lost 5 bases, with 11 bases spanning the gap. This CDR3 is CASSREWDQPQHF. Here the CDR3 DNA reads TGTGCCAGTAGCAGGGAATGGGATCAGCCCCAGCATTTT.

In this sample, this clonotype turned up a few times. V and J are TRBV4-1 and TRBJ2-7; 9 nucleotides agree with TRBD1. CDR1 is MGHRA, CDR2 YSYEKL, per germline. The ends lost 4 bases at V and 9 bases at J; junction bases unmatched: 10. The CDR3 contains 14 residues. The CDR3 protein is CASSPGTGKFPQYF. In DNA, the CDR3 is TGCGCCAGCAGCCCTGGGACAGGGAAATTCCCGCAGTACTTC.

The CDR3 is CASSDKGAGEQFF. In DNA, the CDR3 is TGTGCCAGCAGTGACAAGGGGGCGGGTGAGCAGTTCTTC. This chain uses TRBV12-3 or TRBV12-4 with TRBJ2-1; 7 positions match TRBD1. The CDR3 extends over 13 amino acids. The V gene end was trimmed by 5 bases and the J gene end by 9 bases; junction bases not matched to a gene: 7.

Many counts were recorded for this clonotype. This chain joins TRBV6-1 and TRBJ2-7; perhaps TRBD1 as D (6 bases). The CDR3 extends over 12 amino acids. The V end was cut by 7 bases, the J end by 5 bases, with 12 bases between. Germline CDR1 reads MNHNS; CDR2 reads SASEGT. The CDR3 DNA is TGTGCCAGCACTGGGGGCGCGAACGAGCAGTACTTC. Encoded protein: CASTGGANEQYF.

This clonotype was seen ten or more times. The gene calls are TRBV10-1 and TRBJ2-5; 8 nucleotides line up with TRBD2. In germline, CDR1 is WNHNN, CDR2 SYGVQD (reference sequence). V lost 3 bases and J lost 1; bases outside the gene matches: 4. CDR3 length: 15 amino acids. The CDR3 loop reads CASSDGLAGQETQYF. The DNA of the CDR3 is TGCGCCAGCAGTGATGGGCTAGCGGGCCAAGAGACCCAGTACTTC.

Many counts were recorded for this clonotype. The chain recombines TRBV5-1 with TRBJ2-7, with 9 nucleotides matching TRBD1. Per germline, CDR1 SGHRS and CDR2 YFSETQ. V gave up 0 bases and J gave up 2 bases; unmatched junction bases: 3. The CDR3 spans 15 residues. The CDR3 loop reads CASSLGGTGTYEQYF. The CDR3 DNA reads TGCGCCAGCAGCTTGGGAGGGACAGGGACCTACGAGCAGTACTTC.